This TCR beta chain comes out of a study of CD8 T cells in Susac syndrome. Looked up from germline, CDR1 is DFQATT and CDR2 is SNEGSKA (reference sequence). V lost 3 bases to trimming and J lost 7 bases; unmatched junction nucleotides: 11. This CDR3 comprises 15 residues. The RNA, about 0.45 to 1 ug, was put through reverse transcription using random hexamers. TCRdb re-called the immunoSEQ multiplex PCR reads with MiXCR, one entry per CDR3 protein. The sample includes 100,000 to 150,000 distinct CDR3 sequences, about 93% seen only once; the top ten take 0.065% to 0.1%. Negative isolation was used for CD8+ and CD4+ T cells and FACS enrichment for TEMRA cells.

The chain uses TRBV20-1 and TRBJ2-1; TRBD2 matches at 8 bases. The sequence was obtained from a human donor in good health. The specimen sequenced was CD4+ T cells from PBMCs. CDR3 residues: CSASSAAGGSNEQFF. The CDR3 DNA reads TGCAGTGCTAGCTCCGCGGCGGGAGGATCAAATGAGCAGTTCTTC.